Shown below are 32 T cell receptor beta chains from a single sample sequenced in a study of blood T cell repertoires in COVID-19. Some clones are missing from TCRdb's copy, which holds only in-frame ones; the method was immunoSEQ multiplex PCR. This table has under 200,000 clones, roughly 90% appearing once. Sequences were obtained from PBMCs or T cells enriched from blood (not recorded which). The receptor set was obtained from a woman between 50 and 59 years old who had recovered from COVID-19.

The chain is built from TRBV9 and TRBJ2-1; TRBD1 might be the D (6 bases). CDR3 length: 16 amino acids. Germline-derived CDR1 and CDR2 are SGDLS and YYNGEE. Between the trimmed V and J ends, which lost 4 bases and 0 bases, there was a span of 14 bases. The CDR3, as DNA: TGTGCCAGCAGCCAGACCTGGACAGTCTCCTACAATGAGCAGTTCTTC. Amino acids: CASSQTWTVSYNEQFF.

V is TRBV7-3 and J is TRBJ2-7; 11 nucleotides match TRBD2. The germline V gene has CDR1 SGHTA and CDR2 FQGTGA. The CDR3 spans 15 residues. V shed 2 bases and J 0 bases; nucleotides not matched to a gene: 0. The CDR3 nucleotides are TGTGCCAGCAGCTTAGGGACTAGCGGCTCCTACGAGCAGTACTTC. Translating gives CASSLGTSGSYEQYF.

This rearrangement joins TRBV27 to TRBJ1-1; TRBD1 is a possible D gene (5 bases). V lost 6 bases to trimming and J lost 3 bases, with 11 bases between them. The CDR3 length is 13 residues. Germline CDR1 is MNHEY and CDR2 is SMNVEV (reference sequence). The CDR3 is CASSPWGDTEAFF. Here the CDR3 DNA reads TGTGCCAGCAGCCCCTGGGGGGACACTGAAGCTTTCTTT.

The chain combines TRBV19 with TRBJ2-1; D ambiguous. There are 14 residues in the CDR3. V lost 6 bases and J lost 0, with 9 bases in between. CDR1 is LNHDA and CDR2 is SQIVND in the germline V gene (reference sequence). CDR3 sequence reads: CASRRLSSYNEQFF. The CDR3 coding sequence is TGTGCCAGTAGACGACTCAGCTCCTACAATGAGCAGTTCTTC. Variable domain in full (rest from reference TRBV19 and TRBJ2-1): DGGITQSPKYLFRKEGQNVTLSCEQNLNHDAMYWYRQDPGQGLRLIYYSQIVNDFQKGDIAEGYSVSREKKESFPLTVTSAQKNPTAFYLCASRRLSSYNEQFFGPGTRLTVL.

This clone was detected a few times. The rearrangement joins TRBV28 to TRBJ1-3; 8 bases line up with TRBD1. The CDR3 runs to 13 residues. The J segment lost 5 bases and the V segment lost 7 bases, leaving 4 bases of the junction unmatched. Germline V gives CDR1 MDHEN, CDR2 SYDVKM. The CDR3 loop is CASIDRGRNTIYF. The CDR3 bases are TGTGCCAGCATCGACAGGGGAAGAAACACCATATATTTT.

This clone was recorded a few times. This CDR3 reads CASSFGVSGNTIYF. The CDR3 nucleotides are TGTGCCAGCAGCTTCGGAGTCAGCGGAAACACCATATATTTT. This chain joins TRBV7-9 and TRBJ1-3; D is unclear. Germline loops: CDR1 SEHNR, CDR2 FQNEAQ (reference sequence). V was clipped by 3 bases and J by 4 bases, with 10 bases between them. This CDR3 contains 14 residues.

V is TRBV19 and J is TRBJ1-2; no firm D call. CDR1 and CDR2 (germline): LNHDA, SQIVND (reference sequence). The CDR3 is made up of 16 amino acids. V lost 5 bases and J 1 base, leaving 17 bases between the germline ends. This CDR3 reads CASSPPSVLFNYGYTF. CDR3 in DNA: TGTGCCAGTAGTCCACCGTCGGTACTCTTTAACTATGGCTACACCTTC. The full variable domain, completed using reference TRBV19 and TRBJ1-2, is DGGITQSPKYLFRKEGQNVTLSCEQNLNHDAMYWYRQDPGQGLRLIYYSQIVNDFQKGDIAEGYSVSREKKESFPLTVTSAQKNPTAFYLCASSPPSVLFNYGYTFGSGTRLTVV.

This chain uses TRBV7-3 with TRBJ2-3; 9 bases match TRBD1. The CDR3 contains 14 residues. Germline V gene data show CDR1 as SGHTA and CDR2 as FQGTGA. The V segment lost 6 bases and the J segment 6 bases; nucleotides outside the gene matches: 7. DNA of the CDR3: TGTGCCAGCAGGTCGGACAGGGGAGCTGATACGCAGTATTTT. It specifies CASRSDRGADTQYF.

The rearrangement uses TRBV9 and TRBJ1-2; no reliable D call. The CDR3 sequence is 12 residues long. Germline V gene lookup returns CDR1 SGDLS and CDR2 YYNGEE. The V and J ends lost 3 bases and 8 bases respectively, with 11 bases between them. The chain's CDR3 is CASSAQESGYTF. The DNA for the CDR3 is TGTGCCAGCAGCGCCCAGGAATCGGGCTACACCTTC.

In this sample, this clone turned up once. The J gene is TRBJ2-1, the V gene TRBV15; TRBD2 matches 8 bases. The CDR3 is made up of 15 amino acids. The V gene's germline CDR1 is LNHNV and CDR2 YYDKDF (reference sequence). After removal of 5 bases from V and 5 bases from J, the junction contained 8 bases not matched to a gene. CDR3 amino acids: CATSALTSGNNEQFF. CDR3 in DNA: TGTGCCACCAGCGCGCTTACTAGCGGAAACAATGAGCAGTTCTTC.

The chain is built from TRBV15 and TRBJ1-5, with no clear D. The CDR3 length is 14 residues. The V end was cut by 3 bases, the J end by 7 bases, with 13 bases between. Looked up from germline, CDR1 is LNHNV and CDR2 is YYDKDF (reference sequence). Here the CDR3 DNA reads TGTGCCACCAGCAGGGGTCACCTAGACCAGCCCCAGCATTTT. It encodes CATSRGHLDQPQHF.

Concerning this clone: At one boundary the junction diverges from the germline segment, which might be a read error. CDR3 sequence (DNA): TGTGCTAGCAGCTTAGCCCCCCCGACAGGGGCCGGAGCCTACGAGCAGTACTTC. Translation: CASSLAPPTGAGAYEQYF. This chain uses TRBV7-7 with TRBJ2-7, with TRBD1 matching 8 bases. The CDR3 length is 18 residues. From germline, CDR1 is SSHAT and CDR2 FNYEAQ (reference sequence).

The rearrangement uses TRBV5-5 and TRBJ2-7; 8 bases line up with TRBD1. Germline V gives CDR1 SGHKS, CDR2 YYEKEE (reference sequence). V lost 3 bases, J lost 3 bases, and 5 bases stayed unmatched. The CDR3 has 14 residues. CDR3 region: CASSYGQGLYEQYF. In nucleotides, the CDR3 is TGTGCCAGCAGCTACGGACAGGGTCTCTACGAGCAGTACTTC.

The CDR3 is CASSPRGSGLADTQYF. In DNA form, the CDR3 reads TGTGCCAGTAGTCCCCGCGGTAGCGGGCTCGCAGATACGCAGTATTTT. The chain employs TRBV19 and TRBJ2-3; 7 bases fit TRBD2. This CDR3 contains 16 residues. CDR1 and CDR2 from the germline V gene are LNHDA and SQIVND (reference sequence). Losses at the gene ends were 5 bases for V and 4 bases for J; bases not matched to a gene: 12.

Only a few counts were recorded for this clone. Additional DNA sequences in this sample encode the identical CDR3. The chain links TRBV5-1 to TRBJ1-5; D is ambiguous. Germline assignment: CDR1 SGHRS and CDR2 YFSETQ. V was clipped by 0 bases and J by 2 bases, with 6 bases between them. The CDR3 has 14 amino acids. The CDR3 bases are TGCGCCAGCAGCTTGGGAACAGGCAATCAGCCCCAGCATTTT. It codes for CASSLGTGNQPQHF.

This chain joins TRBV10-3 and TRBJ2-3; D perhaps matches TRBD1 (5 bases). V lost 6 bases, J lost 0 bases, and 10 bases lay in between. The CDR3 is 14 residues long. Germline V gene data show CDR1 as ENHRY and CDR2 as SYGVKD. Here the CDR3 reads CAISRATSTDTQYF. In DNA, the CDR3 is TGTGCCATCAGCAGGGCTACTAGCACAGATACGCAGTATTTT.

The gene calls are TRBV29-1 and TRBJ2-7; 10 positions agree with TRBD1. J gave up 4 bases and V 4 bases, and 4 bases lay outside the gene matches. The CDR3 has 13 amino acids. Germline V CDR1 and CDR2: SQVTM, ANQGSEA. The CDR3 nucleotides are TGCAGCGTTGGACAGGGGGCTGGATACGAGCAGTACTTC. It yields the protein CSVGQGAGYEQYF.

The J gene is TRBJ1-5, the V gene TRBV2; 12 bases are a match to TRBD1. The trim removed 7 bases at V and 2 bases at J, leaving 12 bases unmatched. Germline CDR1 SNHLY, CDR2 FYNNEI. The CDR3 consists of 18 residues. CDR3 region: CASMREGTGGTGNQPQHF. CDR3 DNA sequence: TGTGCCAGCATGAGGGAAGGGACAGGGGGCACTGGCAATCAGCCCCAGCATTTT.

The chain employs TRBV2 and TRBJ2-3, with D possibly matching TRBD2 (5 bases). Germline V gene data show CDR1 as SNHLY and CDR2 as FYNNEI. The CDR3 is 18 amino acids. V shed 3 bases and J shed 1 base, with 20 bases lying between them. The CDR3 reads CASSDRTHGSVGTDTQYF. CDR3 in DNA: TGTGCCAGCAGTGATCGGACTCACGGCTCTGTCGGCACAGATACGCAGTATTTT.

V and J are TRBV11-2 and TRBJ1-1; weak D call: TRBD1 (5 bases). Trimming removed 2 bases at V and 1 base at J, with 5 bases between. This CDR3 is 13 amino acids long. Germline CDR1 SGHAT, CDR2 FQNNGV. The CDR3 DNA sequence: TGTGCCAGCAGCTTACAGGGGAACACTGAAGCTTTCTTT. It codes for CASSLQGNTEAFF.

The chain combines TRBV6-2 or TRBV6-3 with TRBJ1-6; TRBD1 matches 9 bases. Germline values: CDR1 MNHEY, CDR2 SVGEGT. Trimming removed 5 bases from V and 10 bases from J; junction bases left unmatched: 9. The CDR3 extends over 15 amino acids. The CDR3, as DNA: TGTGCCAGCAGTCAACAGGGGGCGAGGGGGTCACCCCTCCACTTT. This encodes CASSQQGARGSPLHF.

This chain connects TRBV12-5 to TRBJ2-2, with 7 bases aligning to TRBD1. CDR3 length: 16 amino acids. V lost 7 bases, J lost 6 bases, and 14 bases stayed unmatched. Germline CDR1 LGHNT, CDR2 FRNRAP. The chain's CDR3 is CASEGATRGYSGELFF. Written as DNA, the CDR3 is TGTGCTAGTGAAGGTGCGACCAGGGGGTATTCCGGGGAGCTGTTTTTT.

Only one count was recorded for this clone. The genes are TRBV6-2 or TRBV6-3 and TRBJ2-3; D gene uncertain. This CDR3 has 16 residues. Germline CDR1 and CDR2: MNHEY and SVGEGT. V lost 1 base and J lost 2, with 13 bases in between. CDR3 DNA sequence: TGTGCCAGCAGTTACTTGAGTCCCCAGGCCACAGATACGCAGTATTTT. Amino acids: CASSYLSPQATDTQYF.

This chain joins TRBV6-5 and TRBJ1-5, with 9 bases aligning to TRBD1. This CDR3 is 15 amino acids long. The V gene end was trimmed by 6 bases and the J gene end by 3 bases; junction bases not matched to a gene: 6. Germline CDR1 is MNHEY and CDR2 is SVGAGI. The CDR3 reads CASSPGQGPNQPQHF. CDR3 DNA sequence: TGTGCCAGCAGCCCGGGACAGGGACCCAATCAGCCCCAGCATTTT.

The genes are TRBV10-2 and TRBJ1-1; D is unclear. The germline V gene encodes CDR1 WSHSY and CDR2 SAAADI. Between the trimmed V and J ends, which lost 6 bases and 2 bases, there was a span of 10 bases. This CDR3 comprises 13 residues. CDR3 nucleotide sequence: TGCGCCAGCAGGAGGAGTATTAACACTGAAGCTTTCTTT. It translates to CASRRSINTEAFF.

The chain combines TRBV27 with TRBJ1-1; 7 bases align to TRBD1. This CDR3 is built from 15 residues. V was pared by 4 bases and J by 4 bases, with 9 bases of the junction left unmatched. The V gene's germline CDR1 is MNHEY and CDR2 SMNVEV (reference sequence). The CDR3 nucleotides are TGTGCCAGCAGTTGGCGCACAGGGGTTGGCACTGAAGCTTTCTTT. This codes for CASSWRTGVGTEAFF.

The V and J genes are TRBV4-3 and TRBJ1-5; 8 positions match TRBD1. Looked up from germline, CDR1 is LGHNA and CDR2 is YSLEER. The V gene end was trimmed by 3 bases and the J gene end by 6 bases; junction bases not matched to a gene: 7. CDR3 length: 15 residues. The CDR3 nucleotides read TGCGCCAGCAGCCAGACCGGACAGGGAACTCAGCCCCAGCATTTT. This codes for CASSQTGQGTQPQHF.

The chain carries TRBV7-6 and TRBJ1-1, with no clear D. The CDR3 consists of 14 residues. CDR1 is SGHVS and CDR2 is FNYEAQ in the germline V gene. V gave up 1 base and J gave up 0 bases, with 6 bases separating them. The CDR3 sequence: CASSLGGMNTEAFF. The CDR3 DNA sequence: TGTGCCAGCAGCTTAGGAGGAATGAACACTGAAGCTTTCTTT. Full variable domain (rest looked up from reference TRBV7-6 and TRBJ1-1): GAGVSQSPRYKVTKRGQDVALRCDPISGHVSLYWYRQALGQGPEFLTYFNYEAQQDKSGLPNDRFSAERPEGSISTLTIQRTEQRDSAMYRCASSLGGMNTEAFFGQGTRLTVV.

This chain links TRBV4-3 with TRBJ2-1; 8 bases match TRBD2. Germline V gives CDR1 LGHNA, CDR2 YSLEER. The CDR3 consists of 16 residues. Germline trimming cut 0 bases from V and 0 bases from J; bases unmatched to any gene: 1. CDR3 sequence (DNA): TGCGCCAGCAGCCAAGATAGCGGGGTCTCCTACAATGAGCAGTTCTTC. It translates to CASSQDSGVSYNEQFF.

The chain combines TRBV7-2 with TRBJ2-2; D may be TRBD1 (5 bases). Germline values: CDR1 SGHTA, CDR2 FQGNSA. The CDR3 consists of 16 residues. V was clipped by 4 bases and J by 0 bases, with 12 bases between them. CDR3 region: CASSSTAFANTGELFF. The CDR3 DNA is TGTGCCAGCAGCTCGACAGCTTTCGCGAACACCGGGGAGCTGTTTTTT.

J is TRBJ1-4 and V is TRBV11-2; D perhaps matches TRBD1 (5 bases). From germline, CDR1 is SGHAT and CDR2 FQNNGV. Trimming took off 1 base at V and 1 base at J, with 10 bases between the two ends. The CDR3 is 16 amino acids. The CDR3 DNA sequence: TGTGCCAGCAGCTTAGGGGGGGGACTAACTAATGAAAAACTGTTTTTT. Its protein is CASSLGGGLTNEKLFF.

The chain couples TRBV6-2 or TRBV6-3 to TRBJ2-1; 12 nucleotides match TRBD2. Germline trimming cut 2 bases from V and 0 bases from J; bases unmatched to any gene: 2. The CDR3 totals 17 residues. Per the germline V gene, CDR1 is MNHEY and CDR2 is SVGEGT. Here the CDR3 reads CASSYRTSGVSYNEQFF. In nucleotides, the CDR3 is TGTGCCAGCAGTTACCGGACTAGCGGGGTCTCCTACAATGAGCAGTTCTTC.